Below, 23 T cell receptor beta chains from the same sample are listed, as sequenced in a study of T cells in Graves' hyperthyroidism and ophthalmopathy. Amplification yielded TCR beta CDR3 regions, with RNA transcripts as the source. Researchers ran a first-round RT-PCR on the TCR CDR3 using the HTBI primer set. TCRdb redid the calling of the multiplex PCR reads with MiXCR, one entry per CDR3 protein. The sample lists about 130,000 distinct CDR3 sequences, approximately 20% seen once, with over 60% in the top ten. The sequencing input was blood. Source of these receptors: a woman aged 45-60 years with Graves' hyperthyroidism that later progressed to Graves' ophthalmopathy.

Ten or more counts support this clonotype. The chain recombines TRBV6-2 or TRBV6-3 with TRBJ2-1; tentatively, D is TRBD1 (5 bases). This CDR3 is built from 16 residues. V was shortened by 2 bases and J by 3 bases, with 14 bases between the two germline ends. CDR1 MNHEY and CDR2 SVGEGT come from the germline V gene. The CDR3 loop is CASSYPRGQGYNEQFF. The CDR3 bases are TGTGCCAGCAGTTACCCGAGAGGCCAGGGCTACAATGAGCAGTTCTTC.

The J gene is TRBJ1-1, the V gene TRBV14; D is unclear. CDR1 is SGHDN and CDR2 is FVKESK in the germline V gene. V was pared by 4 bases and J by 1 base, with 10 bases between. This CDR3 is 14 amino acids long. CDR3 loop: CASSRSPGNTEAFF. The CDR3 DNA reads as TGTGCCAGCAGCCGCAGCCCTGGGAACACTGAAGCTTTCTTT.

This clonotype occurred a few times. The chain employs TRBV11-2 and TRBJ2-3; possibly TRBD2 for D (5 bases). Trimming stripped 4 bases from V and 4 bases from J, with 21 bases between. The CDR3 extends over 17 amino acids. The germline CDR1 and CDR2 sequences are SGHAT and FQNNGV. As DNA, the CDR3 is TGTGCCAGCAGCTACACCGGACTCGAGAGATGGTCAGATACGCAGTATTTT. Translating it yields CASSYTGLERWSDTQYF.

CDR3 loop: CASSFSGAGPSSYEQYF. CDR3 bases: TGTGCCAGCAGTTTCAGCGGCGCGGGCCCGAGCTCCTACGAGCAGTACTTC. The genes are TRBV28 and TRBJ2-7; perhaps TRBD2 as D (5 bases). Trimming took 3 bases from V and 0 from J, leaving 18 bases between them. The V gene's germline CDR1 is MDHEN and CDR2 SYDVKM. The CDR3 sequence is 17 residues long.

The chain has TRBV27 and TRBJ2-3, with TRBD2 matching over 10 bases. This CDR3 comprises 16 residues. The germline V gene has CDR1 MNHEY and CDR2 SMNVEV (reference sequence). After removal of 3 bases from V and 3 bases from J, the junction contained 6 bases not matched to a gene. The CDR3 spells CASSLASGRKTDTQYF. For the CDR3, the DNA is TGTGCCAGCAGTTTGGCTAGCGGGAGAAAAACAGATACGCAGTATTTT.

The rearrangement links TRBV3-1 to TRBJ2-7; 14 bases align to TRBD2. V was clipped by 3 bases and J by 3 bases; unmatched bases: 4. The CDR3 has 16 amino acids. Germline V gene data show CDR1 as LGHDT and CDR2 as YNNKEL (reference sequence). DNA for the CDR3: TGTGCCAGCAGCCAGGTTGGGACTAGCGGGGGCTACGAGCAGTACTTC. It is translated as CASSQVGTSGGYEQYF.

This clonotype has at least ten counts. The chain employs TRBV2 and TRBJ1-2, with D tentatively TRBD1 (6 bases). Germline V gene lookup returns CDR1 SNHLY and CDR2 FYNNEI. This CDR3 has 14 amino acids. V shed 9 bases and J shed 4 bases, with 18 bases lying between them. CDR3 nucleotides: TGTGCCAGACGTAAATCGGGGGCCGGCTATGGCTACACCTTC. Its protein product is CARRKSGAGYGYTF.

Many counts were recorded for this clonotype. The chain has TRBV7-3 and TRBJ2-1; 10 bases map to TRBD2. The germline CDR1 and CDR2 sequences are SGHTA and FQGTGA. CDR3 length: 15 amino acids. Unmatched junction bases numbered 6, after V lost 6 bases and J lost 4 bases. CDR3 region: CASSPGTSAYNEQFF. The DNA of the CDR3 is TGTGCCAGCAGTCCCGGGACTAGCGCATACAATGAGCAGTTCTTC.

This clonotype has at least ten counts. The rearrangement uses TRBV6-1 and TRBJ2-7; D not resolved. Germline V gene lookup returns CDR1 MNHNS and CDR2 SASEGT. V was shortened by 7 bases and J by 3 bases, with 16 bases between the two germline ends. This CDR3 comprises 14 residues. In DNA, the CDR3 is TGTGCCAGCACCACCTCGGGCCTCGTCTACGAGCAGTACTTC. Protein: CASTTSGLVYEQYF.

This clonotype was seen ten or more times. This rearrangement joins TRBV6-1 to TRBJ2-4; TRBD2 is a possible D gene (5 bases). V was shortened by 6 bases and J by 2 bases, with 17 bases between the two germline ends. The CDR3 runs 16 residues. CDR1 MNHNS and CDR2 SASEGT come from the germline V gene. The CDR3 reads CASRSLTRVPKNIQYF. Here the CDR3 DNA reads TGTGCCAGCAGGAGCCTCACTAGGGTCCCCAAAAACATTCAGTACTTC.

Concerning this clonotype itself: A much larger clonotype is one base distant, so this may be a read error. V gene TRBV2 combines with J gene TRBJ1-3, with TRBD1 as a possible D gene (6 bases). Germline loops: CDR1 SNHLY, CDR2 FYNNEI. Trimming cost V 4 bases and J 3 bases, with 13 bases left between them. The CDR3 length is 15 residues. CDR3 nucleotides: TGTGCCAGCAGTGGGCTGGGGGCCGGTGGAAACACCATATATTTT. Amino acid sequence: CASSGLGAGGNTIYF.

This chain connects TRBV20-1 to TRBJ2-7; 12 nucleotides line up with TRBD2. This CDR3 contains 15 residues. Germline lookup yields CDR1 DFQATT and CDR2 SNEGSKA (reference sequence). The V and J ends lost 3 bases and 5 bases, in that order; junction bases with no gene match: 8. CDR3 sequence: CSASVRLAGEDEQYV. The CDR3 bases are TGCAGTGCTAGTGTGCGACTAGCGGGAGAAGACGAGCAGTACGTC.

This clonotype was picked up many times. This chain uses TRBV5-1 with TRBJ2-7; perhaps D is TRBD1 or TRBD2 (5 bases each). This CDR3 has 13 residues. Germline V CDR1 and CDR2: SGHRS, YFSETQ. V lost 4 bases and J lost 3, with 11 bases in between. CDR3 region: CASSIGTGYEQYF. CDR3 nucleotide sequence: TGCGCCAGCAGCATAGGGACGGGCTACGAGCAGTACTTC.

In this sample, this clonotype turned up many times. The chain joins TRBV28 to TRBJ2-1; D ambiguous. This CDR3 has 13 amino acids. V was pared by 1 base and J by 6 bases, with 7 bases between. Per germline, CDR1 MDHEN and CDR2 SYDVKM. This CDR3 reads CASSLLGRNEQFF. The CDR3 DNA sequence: TGTGCCAGCAGTTTATTGGGCCGCAATGAGCAGTTCTTC.

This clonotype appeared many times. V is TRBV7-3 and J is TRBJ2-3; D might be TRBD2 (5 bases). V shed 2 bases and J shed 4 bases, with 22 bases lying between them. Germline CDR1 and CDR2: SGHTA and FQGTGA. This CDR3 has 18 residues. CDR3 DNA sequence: TGTGCCAGCAGCTTAGTGTCTTCGGGGAAGGGTGAAGCAGATACGCAGTATTTT. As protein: CASSLVSSGKGEADTQYF.

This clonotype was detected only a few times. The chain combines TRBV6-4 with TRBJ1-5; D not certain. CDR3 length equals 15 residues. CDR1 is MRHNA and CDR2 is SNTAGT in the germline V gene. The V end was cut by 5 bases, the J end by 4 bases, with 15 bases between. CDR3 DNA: TGTGCCAGCAGTCTTTGGAGAGGGCGGAATCAGCCCCAGCATTTT. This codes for CASSLWRGRNQPQHF.

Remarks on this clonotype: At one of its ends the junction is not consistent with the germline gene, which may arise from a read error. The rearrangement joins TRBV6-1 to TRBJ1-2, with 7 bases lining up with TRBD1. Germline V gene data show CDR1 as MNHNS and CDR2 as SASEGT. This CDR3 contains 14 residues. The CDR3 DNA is TGTGCCAGCAAACAAACAGGGGAAACCTATGGCCACACCTTC. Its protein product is CASKQTGETYGHTF.

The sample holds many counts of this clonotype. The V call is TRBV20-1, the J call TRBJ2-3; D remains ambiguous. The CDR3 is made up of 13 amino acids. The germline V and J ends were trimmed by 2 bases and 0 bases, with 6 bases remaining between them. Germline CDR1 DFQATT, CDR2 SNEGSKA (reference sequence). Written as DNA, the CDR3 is TGCAGTGCTAGACCCTACAGCACAGATACGCAGTATTTT. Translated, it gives CSARPYSTDTQYF.

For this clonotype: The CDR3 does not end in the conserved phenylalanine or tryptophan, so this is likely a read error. The CDR3, as DNA: TGTGCCAGCAGTAGCTATAGCAGATACGAGCAGTACCTC. This translates into CASSSYSRYEQYL. The chain is built from TRBV28 and TRBJ2-7, with D unresolved. The germline V gene has CDR1 MDHEN and CDR2 SYDVKM. The CDR3 consists of 13 residues. Trimming pared 5 bases from V and 4 bases from J, leaving 12 bases between.

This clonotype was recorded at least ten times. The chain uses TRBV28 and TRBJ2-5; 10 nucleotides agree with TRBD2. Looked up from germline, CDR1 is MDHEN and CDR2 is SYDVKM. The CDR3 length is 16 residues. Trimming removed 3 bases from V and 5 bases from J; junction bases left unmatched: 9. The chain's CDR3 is CASSFRLAGEGETQYF. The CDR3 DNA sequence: TGTGCCAGCAGTTTTCGGCTAGCGGGAGAAGGGGAGACCCAGTACTTC.

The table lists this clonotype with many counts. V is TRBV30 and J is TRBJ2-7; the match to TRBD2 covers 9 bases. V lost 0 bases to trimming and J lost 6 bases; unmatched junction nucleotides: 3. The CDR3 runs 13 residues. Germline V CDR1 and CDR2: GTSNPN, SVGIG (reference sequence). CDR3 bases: TGTGCCTGGAGTGTATTAGCGGGAGCCGAGCAGTACTTC. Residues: CAWSVLAGAEQYF.

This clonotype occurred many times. In DNA, the CDR3 is TGCGCCAGCAGCCCAGATACAGACCGGGCCTACAATGAGCAGTTCTTC. Its translation is CASSPDTDRAYNEQFF. The chain couples TRBV5-1 to TRBJ2-1; D remains ambiguous. The CDR3 has 16 residues. With 4 bases removed from V and 2 bases from J, the gap between germline ends came to 16 bases. CDR1 and CDR2 from the germline V gene are SGHRS and YFSETQ.

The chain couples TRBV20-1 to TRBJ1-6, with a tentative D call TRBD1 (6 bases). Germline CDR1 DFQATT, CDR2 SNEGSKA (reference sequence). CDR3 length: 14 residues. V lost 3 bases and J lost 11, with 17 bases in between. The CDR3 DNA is TGCAGTGCTAGGTTCCCACAGGGTCATCCACCCCTCCACTTT. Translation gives CSARFPQGHPPLHF.